This T cell receptor (beta chain) was observed in a study of T cell responses to AZD1222 COVID-19 vaccine. General study points: None of the repertoires were sampled until the peak T cell response had passed. Donors were mostly white British, more females; clonal diversity possibly underestimated. Nearly half of unique spike-specific TCRs reportedly avoided B.1.351 and B.1.1.7 mutated regions. Spike was spanned by vaccine-associated CD4 TCRs, with dominance at 160-218 and 743-854.

Details on this clone: Its antigen is as yet unknown.

Sequenced by immunoSEQ multiplex PCR; TCRdb stores in-frame clones only, minus some. This table has under 150,000 clones, roughly 93% appearing once. Trimming pared 1 base from V and 7 bases from J, leaving 9 bases between. CDR3 size: 12 residues. Per germline, CDR1 SGHNT and CDR2 YYREEE (reference sequence). The material sequenced was peripheral blood, taken on day 0 of AZD1222 vaccination. The chain uses TRBV5-4 and TRBJ2-7, with a tentative D call TRBD2 (6 bases). The sequence came from an adult in good health. CDR3 coding DNA: TGTGCCAGCAGCTTGCTGGGAGGAGAGCAGTACTTC. As protein: CASSLLGGEQYF.